Here is one TCR beta chain with its context. This record comes from a study of T cells expressing NK-cell markers. Study-wide context: From sorted CD3+CD56+NKG2C+, CD3+CD56+NKG2C- and CD3+CD56-NKG2C+ T cells came the TCR beta repertoires.

The germline CDR1 and CDR2 sequences are LNHNV and YYDKDF (reference sequence). The CDR3 contains 17 residues. One entry per CDR3 protein, without DNA, is what TCRdb gives after re-calling the 5' RACE reads. The sample has roughly 120,000 distinct CDR3 sequences; the top ten hold less than 20%. The chain carries TRBV15 and TRBJ2-2. Material for sequencing was blood T cells: a sorted CD56 or NKG2C T cell subset, CD4+ or CD8+ T cells, or bulk PBMC T cells (not recorded which). This clonotype was sampled from a woman aged 18 to 75 in good health. The CDR3 protein is CATSREVNTANTGELFF.